This T cell receptor (beta chain) was found in a study of diagnostic markers for celiac disease. For each CDR3 protein, TCRdb gives one entry from its re-call of the reads, without DNA. The sample table includes more than 7,500 distinct CDR3 sequences. This CDR3 has 18 amino acids. In germline, CDR1 is MDHEN, CDR2 SYDVKM. The receptor was derived from a human donor. This table probably holds off-target reads from a library built for another chain. The V gene is TRBV28, the J gene TRBJ2-2; absent DNA, TCRdb's TRBD2 call cannot be checked. The specimen was either unsorted cells or a sorted T cell fraction (not recorded which). CDR3 amino acids: CASSFWDHGGVHTGELFF.